This T cell receptor beta chain was captured by sequencing in a study of OX40 agonist ivuxolimab in advanced cancers. Study overall: Earlier anti-PD-1, anti-PD-L1 or anti-CTLA-4 therapy was permitted; about 44% had received some. Three partial responders included one hepatocellular carcinoma patient and two cutaneous melanoma patients. Findings and caveats of the study: Clonal expansion by week 6 occurred in CD4+ and CD8+ blood T cells (at 0.1 to 3.0 mg/kg).

As for this clone: No antigen is known for it.

Assay: immunoSEQ multiplex PCR; the TCRdb copy retains only in-frame clones and omits some. The sample carries tens of thousands of clones, 88% recorded once. The CDR3 spans 16 residues. The junction had 14 bases not matched to a gene; V was cut back by 6 bases and J by 10 bases. The germline V gene encodes CDR1 KGHSH and CDR2 LQKENI. Sample: CD4+ or CD8+ T cells sorted from blood, taken in a trial of the OX40 agonist ivuxolimab. The sequence came from an adult with an advanced solid tumor such as melanoma, head and neck, liver or kidney cancer. This chain connects TRBV18 to TRBJ2-1; 11 nucleotides line up with TRBD2. The CDR3 reads CASSTLAGVLGAEQFF. The CDR3 nucleotides are TGTGCCAGCTCTACACTAGCGGGAGTTTTAGGGGCCGAGCAGTTCTTC.